These 29 T cell receptor beta chains were all obtained from the same sample, sequenced in a study of blood T cell repertoires in COVID-19. Only in-frame clones appear in the TCRdb table, and some are missing; sequencing was by immunoSEQ multiplex PCR. The table includes over 200,000 clones, over 80% detected once. Source material: peripheral blood. Source of these receptors: a man aged 30-40 years with COVID-19, enrolled during active disease.

V is TRBV12-3 or TRBV12-4 and J is TRBJ1-3; 7 bases line up with TRBD1. V shed 6 bases and J 2 bases; nucleotides not matched to a gene: 1. The length of the CDR3 is 13 residues. CDR3 nucleotide sequence: TGTGCCAGCAGAACAGGGGCTGGAAACACCATATATTTT. This translates into CASRTGAGNTIYF.

The chain carries TRBV11-3 and TRBJ2-1; 10 nucleotides agree with TRBD2. CDR1 and CDR2 (germline): SGHNT, YENEEA. With 0 bases clipped from V and 6 bases from J, the junction kept 5 bases outside the gene matches. The CDR3 loop spans 16 amino acids. The DNA of the CDR3 is TGTGCCAGCAGCTTAGAATCAGCGGGGGGGCGCAATGAGCAGTTCTTC. As protein: CASSLESAGGRNEQFF.

The chain is built from TRBV10-3 and TRBJ2-7; TRBD1 agrees at 7 bases. Germline CDR1 is ENHRY and CDR2 is SYGVKD. This CDR3 is built from 13 residues. V lost 4 bases and J lost 2; bases outside the gene matches: 2. DNA of the CDR3: TGTGCCATCAGTGGGACAGGAGCCTACGAGCAGTACTTC. Protein sequence: CAISGTGAYEQYF.

This clone appeared once. J is TRBJ2-3 and V is TRBV7-3; possible D gene TRBD2, 5 bases. The ends were cut back, 4 bases at V and 0 bases at J, with 17 bases in the middle. The CDR3 is 17 residues long. Germline lookup yields CDR1 SGHTA and CDR2 FQGTGA. This CDR3 is CASSSPRGGLSTDTQYF. As DNA, the CDR3 is TGTGCCAGCAGCTCCCCTCGTGGAGGCCTAAGCACAGATACGCAGTATTTT.

The chain has TRBV11-3 and TRBJ2-7; 8 nucleotides match TRBD2. The CDR3 spans 13 residues. Germline CDR1 is SGHNT and CDR2 is YENEEA. J was trimmed by 5 bases and V by 4 bases; bases with no gene match: 4. The DNA of the CDR3 is TGTGCCAGCAGCTCGGGGGGGAACCACGAGCAGTACTTC. Its protein is CASSSGGNHEQYF.

The gene calls are TRBV6-5 and TRBJ1-3, with D perhaps matching TRBD1 (6 bases). Germline loops: CDR1 MNHEY, CDR2 SVGAGI. The CDR3 has 14 amino acids. The V and J ends lost 6 bases and 11 bases respectively, with 20 bases between them. CDR3 nucleotide sequence: TGTGCCAGCAGCCCACAGGGAATGAGAACCCCCATATATTTT. It specifies CASSPQGMRTPIYF.

The rearrangement joins TRBV6-5 to TRBJ1-5; D not resolved. The germline V and J ends were trimmed by 1 base and 2 bases, with 6 bases remaining between them. Per the germline V gene, CDR1 is MNHEY and CDR2 is SVGAGI. The CDR3 is 14 residues long. DNA of the CDR3: TGTGCCAGCAGTTACTTAGAAGGCAATCAGCCCCAGCATTTT. Translated, it gives CASSYLEGNQPQHF.

Note on this clone: Since a much larger clone is just one base distant, this may be a read error. V is TRBV14 and J is TRBJ1-4; D is uncertain. The length of the CDR3 is 13 residues. Germline V CDR1 and CDR2: SGHDN, FVKESK. The V gene lost 4 bases and the J gene lost 0 bases, with 3 bases spanning the gap. The CDR3 sequence is CASSRATNEKLFF. As DNA, the CDR3 is TGTGCCAGCAGCCGAGCAACTAATGAAAAACTGTTTTTT.

V and J are TRBV28 and TRBJ2-7; perhaps TRBD1 as D (5 bases). Trimming removed 5 bases at V and 0 bases at J, with 8 bases between. Germline V gives CDR1 MDHEN, CDR2 SYDVKM. The CDR3 has 13 amino acids. In DNA form, the CDR3 reads TGTGCCAGCAGTATGGACAACTCCTACGAGCAGTACTTC. It specifies CASSMDNSYEQYF.

V and J are TRBV9 and TRBJ1-6; 7 bases fit TRBD1. With V trimmed by 3 bases and J by 7 bases, 7 bases remained unmatched. Germline CDR1 is SGDLS and CDR2 is YYNGEE. The CDR3 covers 15 residues. The CDR3 loop is CASSARQGVNSPLHF. The CDR3 DNA reads TGTGCCAGCAGCGCAAGACAGGGTGTAAATTCACCCCTCCACTTT.

The CDR3: CASSAGVTEAFF. The CDR3 DNA follows: TGTGCCAGCAGTGCCGGGGTCACTGAAGCTTTCTTT. This chain uses TRBV2 with TRBJ1-1; D uncertain. The germline V gene has CDR1 SNHLY and CDR2 FYNNEI. This CDR3 contains 12 residues. Deletions cut 4 bases from V and 4 bases from J, with 7 bases between.

This clone was counted between two and nine times. The rearrangement joins TRBV6-6 to TRBJ2-1; TRBD2 might be the D (6 bases). Germline lookup yields CDR1 MNHNY and CDR2 SVGAGI (reference sequence). This CDR3 has 14 residues. With 7 bases removed from V and 5 bases from J, the gap between germline ends came to 15 bases. The CDR3 nucleotides read TGTGCCAGCAACGGGGGTTCCGTTCACAATGAGCAGTTCTTC. Its protein product is CASNGGSVHNEQFF.

V usage is TRBV5-1 and J usage is TRBJ1-4, with D hard to call. Germline V lookup: CDR1 SGHRS, CDR2 YFSETQ. This CDR3 contains 16 residues. Trimming removed 5 bases from V and 3 bases from J, with 17 bases in between. In nucleotides, the CDR3 is TGCGCCAGCAGACAACAATCGGGTTTGCCTAATGAAAAACTGTTTTTT. Translated: CASRQQSGLPNEKLFF.

V usage is TRBV10-3 and J usage is TRBJ2-1, with 7 nucleotides matching TRBD1. Germline assignment: CDR1 ENHRY and CDR2 SYGVKD. The CDR3 loop spans 14 amino acids. V lost 7 bases and J lost 4; bases outside the gene matches: 7. This CDR3 reads CAITRDRPYNEQFF. CDR3 DNA sequence: TGTGCCATCACTCGGGACAGACCATACAATGAGCAGTTCTTC.

V is TRBV19 and J is TRBJ2-7, with a tentative D call TRBD2 (5 bases). This CDR3 region has 13 residues. The germline CDR1 and CDR2 sequences are LNHDA and SQIVND (reference sequence). Trimming left V 6 bases short and J 7 bases short, with 16 bases between. The CDR3 DNA follows: TGTGCCAGTAGCCTGACTATATTCCGGGAGCAGTACTTC. Residues: CASSLTIFREQYF. Full variable domain (remainder filled in from reference TRBV19 and TRBJ2-7): DGGITQSPKYLFRKEGQNVTLSCEQNLNHDAMYWYRQDPGQGLRLIYYSQIVNDFQKGDIAEGYSVSREKKESFPLTVTSAQKNPTAFYLCASSLTIFREQYFGPGTRLTVT.

The CDR3 DNA follows: TGTGCCAGCAGCAAAGGTGGGGGGGATAACTATGGCTACACCTTC. Its translation is CASSKGGGDNYGYTF. The rearrangement uses TRBV21-1 and TRBJ1-2. TRBV21-1 is a listed pseudogene. The CDR3 covers 15 residues.

The chain carries TRBV15 and TRBJ1-4; 9 bases are shared with TRBD1. The CDR3 has 16 amino acids. Germline loops: CDR1 LNHNV, CDR2 YYDKDF (reference sequence). J gave up 7 bases and V 0 bases, and 6 bases lay outside the gene matches. The CDR3 region is CATSRDTTGGTEKLFF. CDR3 bases: TGTGCCACCAGCAGAGATACGACAGGGGGGACTGAAAAACTGTTTTTT. Together with reference TRBV15 and TRBJ1-4, the CDR3 gives the full variable domain: DAMVIQNPRYQVTQFGKPVTLSCSQTLNHNVMYWYQQKSSQAPKLLFHYYDKDFNNEADTPDNFQSRRPNTSFCFLDIRSPGLGDTAMYLCATSRDTTGGTEKLFFGSGTQLSVL.

The rearrangement links TRBV29-1 to TRBJ2-1; TRBD1 agrees at 7 bases. V lost 6 bases, J lost 7 bases, and 12 bases stayed unmatched. CDR1 and CDR2 (germline): SQVTM, ANQGSEA. The CDR3 spans 14 residues. The CDR3, as DNA: TGCAGCGTCAAAGGGGCAGGGGGAAAGAATGAGCAGTTCTTC. It encodes CSVKGAGGKNEQFF.

The V and J genes are TRBV3-1 (or the pseudogene TRBV3-2) and TRBJ1-5; D is uncertain. The germline V and J ends were trimmed by 5 bases and 5 bases, with 13 bases remaining between them. The CDR3 runs 14 residues. Germline CDR1 reads LGHDT; CDR2 reads YNNKEL (reference sequence). The CDR3: CASSFGFSDQPQHF. CDR3 coding DNA: TGTGCCAGCAGCTTCGGGTTCTCGGATCAGCCCCAGCATTTT.

This CDR3 is CASSLPADYGYTF. CDR3 in DNA: TGTGCCAGCAGTTTACCGGCGGACTATGGCTACACCTTC. The chain carries TRBV12-3 or TRBV12-4 and TRBJ1-2; D unresolved. The CDR3 consists of 13 residues. Between the trimmed V and J ends, which lost 2 bases and 3 bases, there was a span of 7 bases.

In this sample, this clone turned up once. The CDR3 reads CASSPDSTEAFF. CDR3 nucleotide sequence: TGTGCCAGCAGCCCCGACAGCACTGAAGCTTTCTTT. V gene TRBV7-2 combines with J gene TRBJ1-1, with a weak D call TRBD1 (5 bases). CDR1 SGHTA and CDR2 FQGNSA come from the germline V gene. The CDR3 length is 12 residues. Between the trimmed V and J ends, which lost 5 bases and 4 bases, there was a span of 8 bases.

The CDR3 region is CAISPDRGDIQYF. For the CDR3, the DNA is TGTGCCATCAGCCCCGACAGGGGTGACATTCAGTACTTC. The chain combines TRBV10-3 with TRBJ2-4, with 8 bases matching TRBD1. Germline trimming cut 6 bases from V and 8 bases from J; bases unmatched to any gene: 6. This CDR3 spans 13 amino acids. Germline CDR1 reads ENHRY; CDR2 reads SYGVKD.

The chain carries TRBV12-3 or TRBV12-4 and TRBJ1-2; D is unclear. The V and J ends lost 9 bases and 1 base respectively, with 12 bases between them. The CDR3 runs 13 residues. For the CDR3, the DNA is TGTGCCAGTAGTCGGGGTCATAACTATGGCTACACCTTC. Its translation: CASSRGHNYGYTF.

The gene calls are TRBV27 and TRBJ1-5; 9 nucleotides match TRBD1. Germline CDR1 is MNHEY and CDR2 is SMNVEV (reference sequence). The CDR3 has 16 amino acids. The V segment lost 2 bases and the J segment 1 base; nucleotides outside the gene matches: 3. The DNA for the CDR3 is TGTGCCAGCAGTTTAATGGGACAGGGAAGCAATCAGCCCCAGCATTTT. Translating gives CASSLMGQGSNQPQHF.

A word on this clone: Other DNA sequences in this sample translate to the same CDR3. J is TRBJ1-3 and V is TRBV4-3, with D perhaps matching TRBD1 (5 bases). Germline CDR1 is LGHNA and CDR2 is YSLEER. Between the trimmed V and J ends, which lost 2 bases and 1 base, there was a span of 12 bases. This CDR3 is 16 amino acids long. The CDR3 sequence: CASSQSRGGSGNTIYF. The CDR3 DNA is TGCGCCAGCAGCCAAAGTAGGGGAGGATCTGGAAACACCATATATTTT.

The chain combines TRBV28 with TRBJ2-1; 9 bases map to TRBD1. The CDR3 has 14 amino acids. Germline values: CDR1 MDHEN, CDR2 SYDVKM. Trimming removed 5 bases from V and 15 bases from J; junction bases left unmatched: 14. The CDR3 nucleotides are TGTGCCAGCAGTACAGGGGGCATTTTTCTTTTGTGGTTCTTC. It translates to CASSTGGIFLLWFF.

This chain uses TRBV29-1 with TRBJ1-5; D may be TRBD1 (5 bases). Germline CDR1 reads SQVTM; CDR2 reads ANQGSEA. The CDR3 totals 12 residues. V was shortened by 4 bases and J by 4 bases, with 8 bases between the two germline ends. DNA of the CDR3: TGCAGCGTTGGGGACTGGAATCAGCCCCAGCATTTT. This codes for CSVGDWNQPQHF.

The chain has TRBV2 and TRBJ1-1; D is perhaps TRBD1 (5 bases). V dropped 7 bases and J dropped 4 bases, with 19 bases sitting between them. CDR3 length equals 15 residues. Germline CDR1 is SNHLY and CDR2 is FYNNEI. This CDR3 is CASTGGRGIVTEAFF. CDR3 DNA sequence: TGTGCCAGCACCGGAGGGAGGGGAATTGTCACTGAAGCTTTCTTT.

The CDR3 bases are TGTGCCAGCAGCTTATGGTCTAGCGGGGGCGTCTACGAGCAGTACTTC. Translated, it gives CASSLWSSGGVYEQYF. The V and J genes are TRBV11-2 and TRBJ2-7; TRBD2 agrees at 10 bases. The CDR3 extends over 16 amino acids. J gave up 3 bases and V 2 bases, and 7 bases lay outside the gene matches. In germline, CDR1 is SGHAT, CDR2 FQNNGV.